The T cell receptor (beta chain) under discussion was sequenced for a study of T cells expressing NK-cell markers. The authors generated TCR beta cDNA through 5'RACE template switching with UMIs. TCRdb processed the 5' RACE reads again and assigns one entry to each CDR3 protein, with no DNA. The listing records 500,000 to 600,000 distinct CDR3 sequences. Germline V CDR1 and CDR2: SGHRS, YFSETQ. This CDR3 is built from 15 residues. The clonotype was recovered from a man between 18 and 35 years old in good health. This rearrangement joins TRBV5-1 to TRBJ2-1; the TCRdb D gene call, TRBD2, has no DNA to confirm it. Sequenced material: blood T cells: a sorted CD56 or NKG2C T cell subset, CD4+ or CD8+ T cells, or bulk PBMC T cells (not recorded which). The CDR3 sequence is CASSSTSGRLNEQFF.